The rows below give T cell receptor beta chains drawn from one sample of a study of identical twins. MiXCR, run by TCRdb on the 5' RACE reads, gives a single entry per CDR3 protein. The sample has more than 1.5 million distinct CDR3 sequences; about 32% are singletons. Sequences were obtained from cord blood. Every receptor here comes from a newborn girl in good health. Both conserved end residues are part of each CDR3. Size is omitted from some rows. Given values are once, few, many or a class for expanded clones.

size,V,CDR3
-,TRBV12-3/TRBV12-4,CASSLRLQGYGYTF
-,TRBV5-1,CASSLGLQGPTDTQYF
few,TRBV12-3/TRBV12-4,CASSLAGTSSQFF
once,TRBV6-6,CASSYDRGMNTEAFF
few,TRBV20-1,CSARDPNRSDTQYF
-,TRBV28,CASSWLKEKLFF
-,TRBV20-1,CSATSKRGTSGRWRNEQYF
once,TRBV27,CASSSGGANSPLHF
-,TRBV6-6,CASSYSIGGMQGLFF
-,TRBV28,CASSLGLPYYEQYF
-,TRBV7-2,CASSRAGGHNIEQFF
few,TRBV12-3/TRBV12-4,CASSSGRESRFTDTQYF
-,TRBV12-3/TRBV12-4,CASSLGELPDTQYF
few,TRBV4-2,CASSHTPLRATEAFF
-,TRBV28,CASAKGGGSSYNEQYF
-,TRBV10-2,CASTMTGQGENTIYF
-,TRBV28,CAGSLASTAEKLFF
many,TRBV6-5,CASSYRGSYEQYF
-,TRBV10-3,CAIGPFTDTQYF
-,TRBV27,CASSLSRVGNQPQHF
-,TRBV14,CASSPGRTAPKRNYGYTF
-,TRBV28,CASSSTGMDGWGCYEQYF
-,TRBV29-1,CSVVLRSRWEQYF
-,TRBV29-1,CSVEEYRGGPYGYTF
few,TRBV27,CASSPPDRAMNSPLHF
few,TRBV4-2,CASSQAGLAGGSTDTQYF
-,TRBV7-2,CASSLWGMDYGYTF
-,TRBV11-1,CASSLVRGRYNEQYF
-,TRBV20-1,CSARRGARATEAFF
-,TRBV12-3/TRBV12-4,CASRPGTSGGSKFF
-,TRBV11-2,CASRYSLAGGGNEQFF
-,TRBV4-1,CASSQLRASGNEQYF
few,TRBV4-2,CASSQETQGAGDTEAFF
many,TRBV6-5,CASRTTAYNEQFF
few,TRBV4-2,CASSQGGGWEIYNEQFF
-,TRBV24-1,CATSDHIGDEQFF
-,TRBV6-1,CASSEEKGTAQETQYF
-,TRBV4-1,CVSSQQPLLAGGDNEQYF
few,TRBV13,CASSSLLRLAGGYEQYF
-,TRBV20-1,CSARGGRGRDIQYF
few,TRBV28,CASRRGLGGNGEQYF